Listed below are T cell receptor beta chains from one sample, sequenced in a study of cytomegalovirus exposure and HLA in healthy donors. Some clones are missing from TCRdb's copy, which holds only in-frame ones; the method was immunoSEQ multiplex PCR. Of over 150,000 clones listed, 75% to 85% are singletons. Specimen: PBMCs. Source of these receptors: a boy between 10 and 17 years old in good health and CMV-seronegative. The CDR3 runs from the conserved cysteine through the conserved F or W. The D gene is left open where the match is weak. A clone size is listed for some rows: how often the clone was seen (once, few, many), or a class if it is expanded.

V gene	J gene	D gene	clone size	CDR3 DNA	CDR3 protein
TRBV19	TRBJ2-1	TRBD1	once	TGTGCCAGTAGTATCCTACCGACAGGGCGCCCTTACAATGAGCAGTTCTTC	CASSILPTGRPYNEQFF
TRBV4-2	TRBJ2-4	TRBD1	-	TGTGCCAGCAGCCAGCGACAGGGAGCCAAAAACATTCAGTACTTC	CASSQRQGAKNIQYF
TRBV4-1	TRBJ1-4	TRBD1	-	TGCGCCAGCAGCCCACAGGGGAATGAAAAACTGTTTTTT	CASSPQGNEKLFF
TRBV19	TRBJ1-5	-	-	TGTGCCACTAGGGGACAAGGACATAATAGCAATCAGCCCCAGCATTTT	CATRGQGHNSNQPQHF
TRBV6-5	TRBJ1-1	-	-	TGTGCCAGCAGTCCGGTCCAGGGCTGGGTTGAAGCTTTCTTT	CASSPVQGWVEAFF
TRBV29-1	TRBJ2-7	TRBD1	-	TGCAGCGGCCGGGACAGGCCCGTCCACGAGCAGTACTTC	CSGRDRPVHEQYF
TRBV2	TRBJ2-1	TRBD1	-	TGTGCCAGTGACAGGGTAATGAATGAGCAGTTCTTC	CASDRVMNEQFF
TRBV27	TRBJ2-1	-	-	TGTGCCAGCAGATCGATCGGGGGACGGAATGAGCAGTTCTTC	CASRSIGGRNEQFF
TRBV5-1	TRBJ1-4	TRBD1	-	TGCGCCAGCAGCTTACAGGGGGCGCGGGATGAAAAACTGTTTTTT	CASSLQGARDEKLFF
TRBV4-3	TRBJ2-1	-	-	TGCGCCAGCAGCCAAGAAAGGAGAGGCAATGAGCAGTTCTTC	CASSQERRGNEQFF
TRBV5-4	TRBJ1-2	TRBD1	-	TGTGCCAGCAGCTTGGAGACAGGGGCGATTGGCTACACCTTC	CASSLETGAIGYTF
TRBV29-1	TRBJ1-4	-	-	TGCAGCGTTCCGAGTTCGGGGAGTGAAAAACTGTTTTTT	CSVPSSGSEKLFF
TRBV5-1	TRBJ1-4	TRBD1	-	TGCGCCAGCAGCTCCCCACAGGGGGAAAATGAAAAACTGTTTTTT	CASSSPQGENEKLFF
TRBV15	TRBJ1-4	-	-	TGTGCCACCAGCAGAGTCCAGGGCAACGAAAAACTGTTTTTT	CATSRVQGNEKLFF
TRBV10-3	TRBJ1-2	TRBD1	few	TGTGCCATCAGTTATAAGGGACAGGAGGTTGGCTACACCTTC	CAISYKGQEVGYTF
TRBV5-5	TRBJ1-1	-	-	TGTGCCAGCAGCTTGGCCCCGACAGGTATAAAGGAAGCTTTCTTT	CASSLAPTGIKEAFF
TRBV30	TRBJ1-6	-	-	TGTGCCTGGAGTCGACGGGACACGGGATTCGATTCACCCCTCCACTTT	CAWSRRDTGFDSPLHF
TRBV6-1	TRBJ2-1	-	-	TGTGCCAGCAGTGAAGCTCTGGGGGGTGCTCGCAATGAGCAGTTCTTC	CASSEALGGARNEQFF
TRBV6-5	TRBJ1-1	TRBD1	once	TGTGCCAGCAGTTACAGGGGACAGAGAAGAGGTGAAGCTTTCTTT	CASSYRGQRRGEAFF
TRBV29-1	TRBJ1-1	-	-	TGCAGCGTGAAACAGGTCTTAAACACTGAAGCTTTCTTT	CSVKQVLNTEAFF
TRBV19	TRBJ2-3	-	-	TGTGCCACCAACTCCGGGGGAAGCACAGATACGCAGTATTTT	CATNSGGSTDTQYF
TRBV7-2	TRBJ2-7	-	-	TGTGCCAGCAGCTTAGAGGGAGCCCCGAGGGAGCAGTACTTC	CASSLEGAPREQYF
TRBV15	TRBJ2-5	-	-	TGTGCCACCAGCAGAGATGGGCTGCGGGCGGAGACCCAGTACTTC	CATSRDGLRAETQYF
TRBV5-5	TRBJ1-2	-	-	TGTGCCAGCACCCCGCTGACTTCTAACTATGGCTACACCTTC	CASTPLTSNYGYTF
TRBV5-6	TRBJ2-7	TRBD1	-	TGTGCCAGCAGCCCCCCTGGGGGACAGGGGGCAATCGAGCAGTACTTC	CASSPPGGQGAIEQYF
TRBV5-4	TRBJ1-1	TRBD1	few	TGTGCCAGCAGTCAAACAGGGGGGCGACGACACACTGAAGCTTTCTTT	CASSQTGGRRHTEAFF
TRBV5-6	TRBJ2-7	-	once	TGTGCCAGCAGCCGGTCCGGGACACACAGCTCCTACGAGCAGTACTTC	CASSRSGTHSSYEQYF
TRBV7-3	TRBJ1-1	-	-	TGTGCCAGCAGCCCGCAGGGCGGTAACACTGAAGCTTTCTTT	CASSPQGGNTEAFF
TRBV7-9	TRBJ1-4	TRBD1	once	TGTGCCAGCAGCTCCACGACAGGGGCGGAGGAAAAACTGTTTTTT	CASSSTTGAEEKLFF
TRBV6-1	TRBJ1-5	-	-	TGTGCCAGCAGTGGCAGGGTAGGGAATCAGCCCCAGCATTTT	CASSGRVGNQPQHF
TRBV7-9	TRBJ1-4	-	-	TGTGCCAGCAGCGCCCTAAATGAAAAACTGTTTTTT	CASSALNEKLFF
TRBV7-9	TRBJ1-2	-	-	TGTGCCAGCAGCCTAAGACTCGGGGGCTACACCTTC	CASSLRLGGYTF
TRBV7-3	TRBJ2-3	TRBD1	-	TGTGCCAGCAGCAAACAGGGGGCGCGCACAGATACGCAGTATTTT	CASSKQGARTDTQYF
TRBV9	TRBJ2-3	-	few	TGTGCCAGCAGCGCGTGGGGCCAAGATACGCAGTATTTT	CASSAWGQDTQYF
TRBV18	TRBJ1-1	TRBD1	-	TGTGCCAGCTCACCACCTCCTACAGGGGCAGGAGGCACTGAAGCTTTCTTT	CASSPPPTGAGGTEAFF
TRBV5-1	TRBJ2-2	TRBD1	once	TGCGCCAGCAGTAGGGGGACAGGGAACACCGGGGAGCTGTTTTTT	CASSRGTGNTGELFF
TRBV12-5	TRBJ2-1	-	-	TGTGCTAGTGCCCCTCTCCGCGGTGAGCAGTTCTTC	CASAPLRGEQFF
TRBV18	TRBJ1-2	TRBD1	-	TGTGCCAGCTCGTTTAACCGGGACAGGGTACTGGGCTACACCTTC	CASSFNRDRVLGYTF
TRBV9	TRBJ2-5	-	once	TGTGCCAGCTCCCCGTACGGGAGTCTCCAAGAGACCCAGTACTTC	CASSPYGSLQETQYF
TRBV29-1	TRBJ2-1	-	-	TGCAGCGGTTTGGCGGGCCCTGAGCAGTTCTTC	CSGLAGPEQFF
TRBV29-1	TRBJ2-1	TRBD1	-	TGCAGCTCATCACCGGGACAGGGGGCGGGTGAGCAGTTCTTC	CSSSPGQGAGEQFF
TRBV5-8	TRBJ2-7	TRBD1	-	TGTGCCAGCAGCGTAGTCGGGACAGGGGAGGGCGAGCAGTACTTC	CASSVVGTGEGEQYF
TRBV29-1	TRBJ2-5	-	once	TGCAGCGCCTCCCCTCCGGAGACCCAGTACTTC	CSASPPETQYF
TRBV19	TRBJ1-5	TRBD1	-	TGTGCCAGTAGTATAGGTAAGGGACAGGGGTATCAGCCCCAGCATTTT	CASSIGKGQGYQPQHF